The entry that follows covers one T cell receptor beta chain sequence. The entry originates in a study of blood T cell repertoires in COVID-19. For the study at large: Italy, Spain and the United States were the sources of the convalescent and acute COVID-19 samples. Nucleic acid was either cDNA or gDNA, and it came from T cells, B-cell-depleted T cells, or PBMCs.

There are 15 residues in the CDR3. Germline CDR1 reads LGHNA; CDR2 reads YNFKEQ. V lost 2 bases to trimming and J lost 6 bases, with 16 bases between them. This table comes from immunoSEQ multiplex PCR, and its TCRdb copy is limited to in-frame clones, with some not included. The table lists roughly 97,000 clones, roughly 90% of them singletons. The receptor comes from a human donor in a cohort sampled during active COVID-19. Source material: peripheral blood. The rearrangement joins TRBV4-2 to TRBJ1-1; D unresolved. As DNA, the CDR3 is TGTGCCAGCAGCCAACTTGCGGGAGGACGGTCTGAAGCTTTCTTT. As protein: CASSQLAGGRSEAFF.